This T cell receptor (beta chain) comes out of a study of CD8 T cells in Susac syndrome. Study at large: When their blood was taken, the Susac syndrome patients had either not yet had any therapy, were taking corticosteroids, or were taking intravenous immunoglobulin alone.

Reverse transcription used roughly 0.45 to 1 ug RNA and random hexamers. Via MiXCR, TCRdb re-called the immunoSEQ multiplex PCR reads, giving one row per CDR3 protein. The sample contains tens of thousands of distinct CDR3 sequences, roughly 95% of which appear only once. The CDR3 consists of 14 residues. J gave up 10 bases and V 5 bases, and 8 bases lay outside the gene matches. CDR1 is MGHRA, CDR2 YSYEKL, per germline. Patients with Susac syndrome met the recently defined diagnostic criteria for definite or probable disease. The TCR originated in a human donor with Susac syndrome. This chain uses TRBV4-1 with TRBJ1-6; 7 bases map to TRBD1. Material for sequencing was CD8+ T cells from PBMCs. CDR3 amino acids: CASSDGQAASPLHF. The CDR3 DNA is TGCGCCAGCAGCGACGGACAGGCTGCCTCACCCCTCCACTTT.